This T cell receptor (beta chain) was sequenced during a study of regulatory T cells in long-lasting Graves disease. In building TCR beta libraries, iRepertoire HTBI primers were used together with Arm-PCR of CDR3 regions. Each CDR3 protein gets one entry after TCRdb re-called the multiplex PCR reads with MiXCR. The sample consists of approximately 400,000 distinct CDR3 sequences, approximately 15% of them appearing once. The time point denotes: newly diagnosed GD, antithyroid drugs for less than 3 months. PBMCs provided the RNA from which the TCR library was made. The CDR3 extends over 13 amino acids. With 9 bases removed from V and 5 bases from J, the gap between germline ends came to 13 bases. CDR1 is KGHDR and CDR2 is SFDVKD in the germline V gene. This same sample was also part of a study on T cells in Graves' hyperthyroidism and ophthalmopathy.

The rearrangement links TRBV24-1 to TRBJ1-3; the D gene is possibly TRBD1 (5 bases). The input for sequencing was peripheral blood mononuclear cells (PBMCs), taken at new diagnosis, from a patient treated with antithyroid drugs. The sequence came from a woman aged 25 to 39 with Graves disease. DNA of the CDR3: TGTGCCACCGAGGGGCAGCCGAGAAACACCATATATTTT. Protein sequence: CATEGQPRNTIYF.